The 15 T cell receptor beta chains given below trace back to one sample, sequenced in a study of immune evolution from preneoplasia to lung adenocarcinoma. Only in-frame clones appear in the TCRdb table, and some are missing; sequencing was by immunoSEQ multiplex PCR. The sample includes over 6,500 clones, roughly 84% of them seen just once. The material sequenced was FFPE minimally invasive lung adenocarcinoma tissue. All receptors come from a person older than 75 with lung adenocarcinoma.

J is TRBJ2-5 and V is TRBV14; D perhaps matches TRBD2 (6 bases). Germline V gene lookup returns CDR1 SGHDN and CDR2 FVKESK. The V end was cut by 3 bases, the J end by 7 bases, with 12 bases between. The CDR3 contains 13 residues. The CDR3 bases are TGTGCCAGCAGCCAGTATCAGGGAGGGACCCAGTACTTC. Amino acid sequence: CASSQYQGGTQYF.

This clone was seen a single time. The V call is TRBV2, the J call TRBJ1-5, with D possibly TRBD1 on 6 matching bases. CDR1 is SNHLY and CDR2 is FYNNEI in the germline V gene. The CDR3 is 15 amino acids. V lost 2 bases to trimming and J lost 4 bases, with 12 bases between them. CDR3 loop: CASSEHRAKNQPQHF. CDR3 DNA sequence: TGTGCCAGCAGTGAACACAGGGCGAAAAATCAGCCCCAGCATTTT.

The chain links TRBV28 to TRBJ2-7; D is unresolved. CDR3 length equals 14 residues. Germline V lookup: CDR1 MDHEN, CDR2 SYDVKM. The ends were cut back, 6 bases at V and 7 bases at J, with 19 bases in the middle. CDR3 bases: TGTGCCAGCAGCCCCCCAGAAGGCTATCGGGAGCAGTACTTC. Its translation: CASSPPEGYREQYF.

V gene TRBV7-2 combines with J gene TRBJ2-5; D perhaps matches TRBD1 (7 bases). From germline, CDR1 is SGHTA and CDR2 FQGNSA. The germline V and J ends were trimmed by 4 bases and 2 bases, with 17 bases remaining between them. CDR3 length equals 16 residues. CDR3: CASSSENRGGQETQYF. In DNA, the CDR3 is TGTGCCAGCAGCTCAGAGAACAGGGGAGGACAAGAGACCCAGTACTTC. Full variable domain (missing parts from reference TRBV7-2 and TRBJ2-5): GAGVSQSPSNKVTEKGKDVELRCDPISGHTALYWYRQSLGQGLEFLIYFQGNSAPDKSGLPSDRFSAERTGGSVSTLTIQRTQQEDSAVYLCASSSENRGGQETQYFGPGTRLLVL.

The V and J genes are TRBV10-2 and TRBJ1-1; D may be TRBD1 (6 bases). Germline CDR1 reads WSHSY; CDR2 reads SAAADI. V was clipped by 10 bases and J by 1 base, with 16 bases between them. The CDR3 has 14 residues. The CDR3 sequence: CATTSPGQNTEAFF. In DNA, the CDR3 is TGCGCCACCACTTCTCCGGGACAGAACACTGAAGCTTTCTTT.

The chain uses TRBV2 and TRBJ2-3; a weak D match, TRBD2 (6 bases). Trimming pared 4 bases from V and 13 bases from J, leaving 21 bases between. CDR3 length: 14 residues. Germline V lookup: CDR1 SNHLY, CDR2 FYNNEI. As DNA, the CDR3 is TGTGCCAGCAGTGTCGACCCTAGCGCACTCCGGGAGTATTTT. Its translation is CASSVDPSALREYF. Supplemented by reference TRBV2 and TRBJ2-3, the full variable domain reads EPEVTQTPSHQVTQMGQEVILRCVPISNHLYFYWYRQILGQKVEFLVSFYNNEISEKSEIFDDQFSVERPDGSNFTLKIRSTKLEDSAMYFCASSVDPSALREYFGPGTRLTVL.

The rearrangement uses TRBV4-1 and TRBJ1-6, with a tentative D call TRBD1 (5 bases). This CDR3 has 17 amino acids. V was pared by 0 bases and J by 7 bases, with 16 bases between. CDR1 and CDR2 from the germline V gene are MGHRA and YSYEKL. The DNA of the CDR3 is TGCGCCAGCAGCCAAGATCGGGGCAGAACCGGGAATTCACCCCTCCACTTT. Translated: CASSQDRGRTGNSPLHF.

The chain couples TRBV5-4 to TRBJ1-2; the D gene is possibly TRBD1 (5 bases). V lost 6 bases and J lost 5, with 14 bases in between. CDR1 and CDR2 from the germline V gene are SGHNT and YYREEE (reference sequence). CDR3 length: 13 residues. In DNA, the CDR3 is TGTGCCAGCATCCCAGGGATGGGGTATGGCTACACCTTC. Translated, it gives CASIPGMGYGYTF.

This clone was detected only a few times. In DNA, the CDR3 is TGTGCCAGCAGGAGGGAAGGGGCCAATTCACCCCTCCACTTT. This gives the protein CASRREGANSPLHF. The genes are TRBV6-4 and TRBJ1-6; tentative D call: TRBD1 (5 bases). CDR1 and CDR2 from the germline V gene are MRHNA and SNTAGT. The V end was cut by 6 bases, the J end by 7 bases, with 13 bases between. This CDR3 comprises 14 residues.

The chain couples TRBV28 to TRBJ2-2, with D possibly being TRBD1 or TRBD2 (6 bases each). CDR1 is MDHEN, CDR2 SYDVKM, per germline. The CDR3 spans 14 residues. V was cut by 2 bases and J by 6 bases, with 10 bases left in between. CDR3 residues: CASSLRGRPGELFF. Written as DNA, the CDR3 is TGTGCCAGCAGTTTAAGGGGGAGGCCCGGGGAGCTGTTTTTT.

The V call is TRBV19, the J call TRBJ1-4; 8 bases line up with TRBD1. J was trimmed by 8 bases and V by 8 bases; bases with no gene match: 7. The germline V gene encodes CDR1 LNHDA and CDR2 SQIVND (reference sequence). The CDR3 covers 13 residues. The CDR3 region has the DNA TGTGCCAGTCATGACAGGGGAGGGGAAAAACTGTTTTTT. As protein: CASHDRGGEKLFF.

A few counts support this clone. V is TRBV18 and J is TRBJ2-7; a possible D gene is TRBD1 (6 bases). V lost 6 bases and J 1 base, leaving 19 bases between the germline ends. The CDR3 contains 16 residues. CDR1 and CDR2 from the germline V gene are KGHSH and LQKENI. CDR3 sequence reads: CASSLLPGQRSYEQYF. The CDR3 nucleotides read TGTGCCAGCTCGCTTCTGCCGGGACAAAGGTCCTACGAGCAGTACTTC.

The J gene is TRBJ1-2, the V gene TRBV5-1, with D possibly being TRBD1 (5 bases). The ends were cut back, 1 base at V and 6 bases at J, with 16 bases in the middle. The V gene's germline CDR1 is SGHRS and CDR2 YFSETQ. The CDR3 loop spans 15 amino acids. CDR3 in DNA: TGCGCCAGCAGCTTGCGGGCGGGACGGGACGATGGCTACACCTTC. Protein sequence: CASSLRAGRDDGYTF.

This chain uses TRBV21-1 with TRBJ2-1; TRBD2, the table's D call, was not compared with the DNA. TRBV21-1 is shown as a pseudogene. CDR3 size: 17 residues. The DNA for the CDR3 is TGTGCCAGCAGCAAAGGTAGCGGGGACGGGGACGACAATGAGCAGTTCTTC. Amino acids: CASSKGSGDGDDNEQFF.

This clone was seen a single time. The rearrangement joins TRBV7-2 to TRBJ1-2; D is unresolved. V lost 5 bases to trimming and J lost 6 bases, with 22 bases between them. Germline V CDR1 and CDR2: SGHTA, FQGNSA. The CDR3 sequence is 16 residues long. The CDR3 DNA is TGTGCCAGCAGCCCGCCTGGGCGGCTCCGGGCGGATGGCTACACCTTC. This gives the protein CASSPPGRLRADGYTF.